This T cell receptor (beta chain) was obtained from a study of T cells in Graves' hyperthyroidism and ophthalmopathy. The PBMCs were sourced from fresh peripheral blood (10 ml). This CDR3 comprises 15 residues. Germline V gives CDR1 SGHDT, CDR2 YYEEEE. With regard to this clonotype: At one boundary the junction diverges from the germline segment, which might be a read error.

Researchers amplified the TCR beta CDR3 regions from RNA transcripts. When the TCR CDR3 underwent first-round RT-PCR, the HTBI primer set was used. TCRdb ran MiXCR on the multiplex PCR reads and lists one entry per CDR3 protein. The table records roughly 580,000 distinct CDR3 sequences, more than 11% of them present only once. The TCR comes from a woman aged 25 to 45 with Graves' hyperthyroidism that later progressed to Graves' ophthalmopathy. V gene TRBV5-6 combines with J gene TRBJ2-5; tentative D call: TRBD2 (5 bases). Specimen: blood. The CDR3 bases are TGTGCCAGCAGCTTGGCGGGATTGTATCGAGAGACCCAGTGCTTC. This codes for CASSLAGLYRETQCF.